This is a list of T cell receptor beta chains from one sample in a study of CD4 and CD8 cells across lung adenocarcinoma regions. TCRdb reprocessed the PCR reads with MiXCR, giving one entry per CDR3 protein. This table has 7,500 to 10,000 distinct CDR3 sequences, over 35% appearing once. Sequenced sample: CD4+ T cells from the margin of a lung tumor. Receptor source: a female donor with lung adenocarcinoma. The CD4 and CD8 labels of this study may be unreliable. CDR3s include the opening cysteine and the closing phenylalanine or tryptophan. The order of the fields is D gene, clone size, V gene, J gene, CDR3 protein, CDR3 DNA. D genes are given only for firm matches. The size entry is marked missing in some rows and otherwise reads once, few, many or a size class.

D: .; size: .; V: TRBV27; J: TRBJ1-2; CDR3: CASSLRGLGGYGYTF; DNA: TGTGCCAGCAGTCTTCGGGGATTAGGGGGCTATGGCTACACCTTC
D: .; size: .; V: TRBV10-3; J: TRBJ2-1; CDR3: CAIGADGTYNEQFF; DNA: TGTGCCATCGGGGCGGACGGAACCTACAATGAGCAGTTCTTC
D: TRBD2; size: .; V: TRBV6-1; J: TRBJ2-5; CDR3: CAGSGGRNQETQYF; DNA: TGTGCGGGCAGCGGGGGCCGAAACCAAGAGACCCAGTACTTC
D: .; size: .; V: TRBV7-2; J: TRBJ2-1; CDR3: CARSLGAGRTDTQFF; DNA: TGTGCCCGGAGCCTCGGGGCTGGGAGGACCGATACGCAGTTCTTT
D: .; size: large; V: TRBV6-5; J: TRBJ2-2; CDR3: CASRKVGGPGELFF; DNA: TGTGCCAGCAGAAAGGTGGGGGGACCCGGGGAGCTGTTTTTT
D: .; size: medium-sized; V: TRBV14; J: TRBJ2-1; CDR3: CASSQERTLARTYNEQFF; DNA: TGTGCCAGCAGCCAAGAACGGACCCTAGCGAGGACCTACAATGAGCAGTTCTTC
D: TRBD2; size: few; V: TRBV6-4; J: TRBJ2-3; CDR3: CASSQGLAADTQYF; DNA: TGTGCCAGCAGTCAGGGACTAGCGGCAGATACGCAGTATTTT
D: TRBD1; size: .; V: TRBV6-1; J: TRBJ1-5; CDR3: CAVQLGQGYQHF; DNA: TGTGCCGTACAACTGGGACAGGGTTACCAGCATTTT
D: .; size: many; V: TRBV6-1; J: TRBJ2-2; CDR3: CASRRQISNTGELFF; DNA: TGTGCCAGCAGGAGACAGATCTCGAACACCGGGGAGCTGTTTTTT
D: TRBD1; size: .; V: TRBV6-1; J: TRBJ2-2; CDR3: CASQAGITGALYF; DNA: TGTGCCAGCCAGGCTGGGATCACAGGGGCGCTGTATTTT
D: TRBD2; size: many; V: TRBV6-5; J: TRBJ2-5; CDR3: CASSYPPSAGGRLETQYF; DNA: TGTGCCAGCAGTTACCCTCCCTCAGCGGGAGGGCGTTTAGAGACCCAGTACTTC
D: TRBD2; size: .; V: TRBV6-1; J: TRBJ2-5; CDR3: CASSERAGGGVGDQETQYF; DNA: TGTGCCAGCAGTGAAAGGGCGGGGGGGGGGGTAGGGGACCAAGAGACCCAGTACTTC
D: TRBD2; size: .; V: TRBV6-2/TRBV6-3; J: TRBJ2-7; CDR3: CASRHGTSGKNYEQYF; DNA: TGTGCCAGCAGGCACGGGACTAGCGGCAAAAACTACGAGCAGTACTTC
D: .; size: many; V: TRBV27; J: TRBJ2-2; CDR3: CASSSGTQVTGELFF; DNA: TGTGCCAGCAGCTCCGGGACACAGGTGACCGGGGAGCTGTTTTTT
D: .; size: .; V: TRBV6-1; J: TRBJ2-3; CDR3: CASSEGRGRETQYF; DNA: TGTGCCAGCAGTGAGGGCCGTGGCCGGGAGACGCAGTATTTT
D: .; size: .; V: TRBV6-1; J: TRBJ2-5; CDR3: CASSETRETQYF; DNA: TGTGCCAGCAGTGAAACTCGCGAGACCCAGTACTTC
D: .; size: .; V: TRBV6-1; J: TRBJ2-5; CDR3: CASSQSSQETQYF; DNA: TGTGCCAGCAGCCAATCTAGCCAAGAGACCCAGTACTTC
D: .; size: medium-sized; V: TRBV11-1; J: TRBJ2-4; CDR3: CASSLVGASGPGAKNIQYF; DNA: TGTGCCAGCAGCTTAGTGGGGGCTAGCGGTCCCGGGGCCAAAAACATTCAGTACTTC
D: TRBD1; size: .; V: TRBV27; J: TRBJ1-6; CDR3: CASSLWAGGSPLHF; DNA: TGTGCCAGCAGTTTATGGGCAGGGGGGTCACCCCTCCACTTT
D: TRBD1; size: few; V: TRBV6-1; J: TRBJ1-5; CDR3: CASRGQGNNQPQHF; DNA: TGTGCCAGCAGGGGACAGGGGAACAATCAGCCCCAGCATTTT
D: .; size: .; V: TRBV6-1; J: TRBJ1-4; CDR3: CASSEDMVGSTNEKLFF; DNA: TGTGCCAGCAGTGAAGATATGGTTGGGTCAACTAATGAAAAACTGTTTTTT
D: TRBD1; size: many; V: TRBV6-5; J: TRBJ1-2; CDR3: CASSYRGGGYGYTF; DNA: TGTGCCAGCAGTTACAGAGGGGGCGGCTATGGCTACACCTTC
D: .; size: many; V: TRBV25-1; J: TRBJ2-3; CDR3: CASRAQAGRTDTQYF; DNA: TGTGCCAGCCGTGCCCAAGCGGGCAGGACTGATACGCAGTATTTT
D: TRBD1; size: .; V: TRBV5-1; J: TRBJ1-2; CDR3: CASSLAGTGVDNYGYTF; DNA: TGCGCCAGCAGCTTGGCCGGGACAGGAGTAGATAACTATGGCTACACCTTC
D: .; size: .; V: TRBV6-5; J: TRBJ1-2; CDR3: CASSSDSAANYGYTF; DNA: TGTGCCAGCAGTTCAGACTCCGCGGCCAACTATGGCTACACCTTC
D: TRBD2; size: .; V: TRBV27; J: TRBJ2-7; CDR3: CASRGIAGGHYEQYF; DNA: TGTGCCAGCAGGGGGATAGCGGGAGGGCACTACGAGCAGTACTTC
D: .; size: .; V: TRBV6-4; J: TRBJ1-6; CDR3: CASSDSGNSPLHF; DNA: TGTGCCAGCAGTGACTCAGGGAATTCACCCCTCCACTTT
D: TRBD1; size: many; V: TRBV6-1; J: TRBJ1-4; CDR3: CASSRDRNEKLFF; DNA: TGTGCCAGCAGTCGGGACAGGAATGAAAAACTGTTTTTT
D: TRBD2; size: medium-sized; V: TRBV6-1; J: TRBJ2-7; CDR3: CASSRSGSLNEQYF; DNA: TGTGCCAGCAGCCGGAGCGGGAGTCTAAACGAGCAGTACTTC